The sequence of this T cell receptor beta chain was determined in a study of OX40 agonist ivuxolimab in advanced cancers. The overall study: Patients receiving dose escalation had hepatocellular carcinoma, melanoma, renal cell or head and neck cancer. The eligibility criteria allowed prior anti-PD-1, anti-PD-L1 or anti-CTLA-4 therapy, and 40% had some.

As to this clone: No antigen is known for it.

Generated by immunoSEQ multiplex PCR, the TCRdb table keeps only in-frame clones and is missing some. The profile shows about 36,000 clones, approximately 90% of them singletons. Germline CDR1 MDHEN, CDR2 SYDVKM. The ends were cut back, 6 bases at V and 5 bases at J, with 14 bases in the middle. CDR3 length equals 15 residues. Overall study findings and caveats: The study found among the lowest clonal expansion in partial responders at 0.1-3.0 mg/kg.

The receptor was derived from an adult with an advanced solid tumor such as melanoma, head and neck, liver or kidney cancer. The chain links TRBV28 to TRBJ1-6, with D possibly TRBD1 on 6 matching bases. The sample here was CD4+ or CD8+ T cells sorted from blood, taken in a trial of the OX40 agonist ivuxolimab. The CDR3 bases are TGTGCCAGCAGAGGGGGACGGGGGAATAATTCACCCCTCCACTTT. Translation: CASRGGRGNNSPLHF. The variable domain in full, completed from reference TRBV28 and TRBJ1-6, reads DVKVTQSSRYLVKRTGEKVFLECVQDMDHENMFWYRQDPGLGLRLIYFSYDVKMKEKGDIPEGYSVSREKKERFSLILESASTNQTSMYLCASRGGRGNNSPLHFGNGTRLTVT.